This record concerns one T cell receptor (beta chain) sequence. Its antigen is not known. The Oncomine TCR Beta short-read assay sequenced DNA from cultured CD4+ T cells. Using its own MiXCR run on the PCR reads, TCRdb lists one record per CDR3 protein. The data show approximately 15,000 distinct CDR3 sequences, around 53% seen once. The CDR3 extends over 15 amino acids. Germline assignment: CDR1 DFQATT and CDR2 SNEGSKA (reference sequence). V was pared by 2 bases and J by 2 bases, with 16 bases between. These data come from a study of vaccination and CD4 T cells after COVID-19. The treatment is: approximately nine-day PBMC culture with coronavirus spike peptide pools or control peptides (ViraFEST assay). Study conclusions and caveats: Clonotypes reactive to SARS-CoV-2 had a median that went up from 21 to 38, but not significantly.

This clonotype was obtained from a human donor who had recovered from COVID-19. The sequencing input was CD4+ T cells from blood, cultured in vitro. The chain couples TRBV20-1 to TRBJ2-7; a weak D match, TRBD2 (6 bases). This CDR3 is CSARNPGSDTYEQYF. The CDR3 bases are TGCAGTGCTAGAAATCCCGGGAGCGATACCTACGAGCAGTACTTC.